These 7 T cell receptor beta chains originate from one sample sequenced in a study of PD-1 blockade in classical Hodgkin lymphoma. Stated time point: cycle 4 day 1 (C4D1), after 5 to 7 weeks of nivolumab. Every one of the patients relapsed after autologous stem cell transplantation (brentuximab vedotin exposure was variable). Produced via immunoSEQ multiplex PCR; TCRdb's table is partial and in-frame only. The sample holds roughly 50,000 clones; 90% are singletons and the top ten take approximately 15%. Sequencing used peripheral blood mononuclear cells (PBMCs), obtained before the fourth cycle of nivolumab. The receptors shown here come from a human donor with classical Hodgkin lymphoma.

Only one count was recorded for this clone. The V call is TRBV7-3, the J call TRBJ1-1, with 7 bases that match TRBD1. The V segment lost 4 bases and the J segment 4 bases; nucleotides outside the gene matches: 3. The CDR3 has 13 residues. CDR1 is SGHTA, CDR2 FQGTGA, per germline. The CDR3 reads CASSSDRVTEAFF. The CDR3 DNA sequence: TGTGCCAGCAGCTCTGACAGGGTCACTGAAGCTTTCTTT.

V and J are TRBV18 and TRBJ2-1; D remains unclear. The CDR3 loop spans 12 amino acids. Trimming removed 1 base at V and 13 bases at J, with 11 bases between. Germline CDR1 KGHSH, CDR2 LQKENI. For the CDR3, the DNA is TGTGCCAGCTCACCACTGGGAATAGATCAGTTCTTC. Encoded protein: CASSPLGIDQFF.

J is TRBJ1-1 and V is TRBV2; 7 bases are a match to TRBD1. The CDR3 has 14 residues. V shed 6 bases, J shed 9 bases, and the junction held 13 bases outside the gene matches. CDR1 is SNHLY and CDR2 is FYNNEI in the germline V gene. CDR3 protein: CASRTERDSLQAFF. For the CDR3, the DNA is TGTGCCAGCAGGACCGAACGGGACAGCCTACAAGCTTTCTTT.

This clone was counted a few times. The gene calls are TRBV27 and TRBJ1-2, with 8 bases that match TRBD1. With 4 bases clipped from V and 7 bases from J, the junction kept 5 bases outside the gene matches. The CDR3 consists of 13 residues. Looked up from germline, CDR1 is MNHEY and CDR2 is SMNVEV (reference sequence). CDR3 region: CASSYGQGSGYTF. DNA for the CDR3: TGTGCCAGCAGTTATGGACAGGGTTCTGGCTACACCTTC.

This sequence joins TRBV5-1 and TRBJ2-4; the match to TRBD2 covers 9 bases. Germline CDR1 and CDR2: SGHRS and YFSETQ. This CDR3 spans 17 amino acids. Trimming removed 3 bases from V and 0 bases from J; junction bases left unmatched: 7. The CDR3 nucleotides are TGCGCCAGCAGCTCCGAGACTAGCGGACTAGCCAAAAACATTCAGTACTTC. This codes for CASSSETSGLAKNIQYF.

The CDR3 nucleotides are TGTGCTAGTGGTTTGTCGGCAGGGGCGTTGACCAATCAGCCCCAGCATTTT. This sequence encodes CASGLSAGALTNQPQHF. The chain carries TRBV12-5 and TRBJ1-5; perhaps TRBD1 as D (6 bases). V dropped 2 bases and J dropped 3 bases, with 17 bases sitting between them. Per the germline V gene, CDR1 is LGHNT and CDR2 is FRNRAP. The CDR3 runs to 17 residues.

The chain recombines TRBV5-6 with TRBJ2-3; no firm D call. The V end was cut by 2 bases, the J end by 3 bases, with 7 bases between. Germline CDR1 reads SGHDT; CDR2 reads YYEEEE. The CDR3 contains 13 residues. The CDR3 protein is CASSFQLTDTQYF. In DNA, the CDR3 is TGTGCCAGCAGCTTCCAGTTGACAGATACGCAGTATTTT.